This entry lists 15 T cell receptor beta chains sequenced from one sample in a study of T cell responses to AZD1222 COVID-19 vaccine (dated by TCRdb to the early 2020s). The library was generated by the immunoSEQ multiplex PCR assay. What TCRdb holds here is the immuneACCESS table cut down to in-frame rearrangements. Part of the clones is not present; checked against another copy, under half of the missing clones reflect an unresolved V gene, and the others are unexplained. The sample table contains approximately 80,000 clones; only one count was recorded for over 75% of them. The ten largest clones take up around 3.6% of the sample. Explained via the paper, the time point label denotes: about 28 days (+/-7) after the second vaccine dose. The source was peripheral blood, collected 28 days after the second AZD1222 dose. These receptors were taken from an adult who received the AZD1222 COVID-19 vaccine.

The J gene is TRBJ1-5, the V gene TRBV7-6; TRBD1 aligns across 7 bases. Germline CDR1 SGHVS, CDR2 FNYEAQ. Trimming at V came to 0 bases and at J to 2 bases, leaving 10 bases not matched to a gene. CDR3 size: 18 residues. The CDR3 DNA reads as TGTGCCAGCAGCTTAGCGGAGGGGGCAGGGGGGCGCAATCAGCCCCAGCATTTT. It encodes CASSLAEGAGGRNQPQHF.

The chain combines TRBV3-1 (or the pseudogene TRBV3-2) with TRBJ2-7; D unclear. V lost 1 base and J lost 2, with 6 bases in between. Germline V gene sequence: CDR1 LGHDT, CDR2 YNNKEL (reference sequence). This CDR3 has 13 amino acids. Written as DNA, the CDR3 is TGTGCCAGCAGCCAAGGGGTCCCCTACGAGCAGTACTTC. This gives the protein CASSQGVPYEQYF.

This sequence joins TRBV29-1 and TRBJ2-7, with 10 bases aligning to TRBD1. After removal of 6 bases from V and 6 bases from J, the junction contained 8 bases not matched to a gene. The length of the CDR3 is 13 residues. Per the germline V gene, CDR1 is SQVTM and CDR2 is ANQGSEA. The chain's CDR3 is CSVNGQGVSEQYF. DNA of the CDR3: TGCAGCGTCAATGGACAGGGGGTGAGCGAGCAGTACTTC.

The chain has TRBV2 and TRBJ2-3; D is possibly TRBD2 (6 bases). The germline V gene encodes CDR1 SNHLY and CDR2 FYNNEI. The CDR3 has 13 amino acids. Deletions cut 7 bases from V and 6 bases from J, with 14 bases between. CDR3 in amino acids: CASKRVQGDTQYF. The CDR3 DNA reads TGTGCCAGCAAGCGGGTGCAAGGTGATACGCAGTATTTT.

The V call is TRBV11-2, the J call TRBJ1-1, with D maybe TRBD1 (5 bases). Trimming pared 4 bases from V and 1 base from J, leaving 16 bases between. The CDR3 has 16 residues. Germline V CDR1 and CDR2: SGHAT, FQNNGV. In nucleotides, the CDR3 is TGTGCCAGCAGCTCCCTCGAGGGGCTGGGGAACACTGAAGCTTTCTTT. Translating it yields CASSSLEGLGNTEAFF. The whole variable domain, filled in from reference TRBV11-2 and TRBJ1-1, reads EAGVAQSPRYKIIEKRQSVAFWCNPISGHATLYWYQQILGQGPKLLIQFQNNGVVDDSQLPKDRFSAERLKGVDSTLKIQPAKLEDSAVYLCASSSLEGLGNTEAFFGQGTRLTVV.

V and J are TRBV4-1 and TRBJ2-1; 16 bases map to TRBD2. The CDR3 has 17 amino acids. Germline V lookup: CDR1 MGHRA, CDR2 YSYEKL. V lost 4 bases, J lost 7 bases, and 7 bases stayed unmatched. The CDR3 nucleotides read TGCGCCAGCAGCCGATCCGGGACTAGCGGGGGGGATAATGAGCAGTTCTTC. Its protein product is CASSRSGTSGGDNEQFF.

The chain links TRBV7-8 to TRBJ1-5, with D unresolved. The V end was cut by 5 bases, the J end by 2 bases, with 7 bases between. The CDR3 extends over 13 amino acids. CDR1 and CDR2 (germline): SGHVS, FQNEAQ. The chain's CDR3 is CASSRLGNQPQHF. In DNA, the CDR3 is TGTGCCAGCAGCCGTCTGGGCAATCAGCCCCAGCATTTT.

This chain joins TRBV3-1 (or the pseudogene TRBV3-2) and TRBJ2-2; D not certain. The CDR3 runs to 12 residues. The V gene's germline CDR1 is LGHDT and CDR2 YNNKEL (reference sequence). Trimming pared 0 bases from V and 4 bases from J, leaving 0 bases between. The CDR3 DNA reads TGTGCCAGCAGCCAAGACACCGGGGAGCTGTTTTTT. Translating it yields CASSQDTGELFF.

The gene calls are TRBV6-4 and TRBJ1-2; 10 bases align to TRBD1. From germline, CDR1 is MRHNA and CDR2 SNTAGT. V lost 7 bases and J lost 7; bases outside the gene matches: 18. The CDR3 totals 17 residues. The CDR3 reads CASTRGEVGTGVVGYTF. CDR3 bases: TGTGCCAGCACCCGTGGCGAGGTAGGGACAGGGGTTGTTGGCTACACCTTC.

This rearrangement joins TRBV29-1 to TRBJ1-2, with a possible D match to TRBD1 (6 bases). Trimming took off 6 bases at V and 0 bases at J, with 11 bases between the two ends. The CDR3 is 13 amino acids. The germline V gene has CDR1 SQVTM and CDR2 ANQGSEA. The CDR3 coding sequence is TGCAGCGTCCCGGACAGAACTAACTATGGCTACACCTTC. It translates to CSVPDRTNYGYTF.

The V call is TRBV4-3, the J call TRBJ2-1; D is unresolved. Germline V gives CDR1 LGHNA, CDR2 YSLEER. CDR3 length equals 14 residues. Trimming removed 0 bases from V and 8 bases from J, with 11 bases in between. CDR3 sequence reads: CASSQDNRPDEQFF. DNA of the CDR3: TGCGCCAGCAGCCAAGACAACCGGCCCGATGAGCAGTTCTTC.

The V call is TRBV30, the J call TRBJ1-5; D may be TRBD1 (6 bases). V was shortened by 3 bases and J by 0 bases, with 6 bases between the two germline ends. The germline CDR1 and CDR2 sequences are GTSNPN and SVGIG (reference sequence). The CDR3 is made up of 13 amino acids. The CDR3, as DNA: TGTGCCTGGAGCAGGGGTAGCAATCAGCCCCAGCATTTT. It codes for CAWSRGSNQPQHF.

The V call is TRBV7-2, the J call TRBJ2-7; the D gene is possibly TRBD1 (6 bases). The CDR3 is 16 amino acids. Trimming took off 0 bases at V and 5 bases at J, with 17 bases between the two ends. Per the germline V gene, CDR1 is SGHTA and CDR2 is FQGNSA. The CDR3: CASSLALGRGLNEQYF. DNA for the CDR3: TGTGCCAGCAGCTTAGCCCTGGGCAGGGGTCTAAACGAGCAGTACTTC.

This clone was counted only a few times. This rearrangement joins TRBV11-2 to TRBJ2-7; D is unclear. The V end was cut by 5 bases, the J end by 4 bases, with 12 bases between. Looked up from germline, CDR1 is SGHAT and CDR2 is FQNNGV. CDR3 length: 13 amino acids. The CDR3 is CASSQTRGYEQYF. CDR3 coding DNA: TGTGCCAGCAGCCAAACCCGAGGATACGAGCAGTACTTC.

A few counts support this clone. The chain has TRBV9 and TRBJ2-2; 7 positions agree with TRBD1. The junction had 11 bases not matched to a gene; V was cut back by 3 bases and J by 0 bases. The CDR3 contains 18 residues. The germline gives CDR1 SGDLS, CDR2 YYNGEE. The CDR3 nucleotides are TGTGCCAGCAGCGCCACCCCGGGACAGACGGCGAACACCGGGGAGCTGTTTTTT. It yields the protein CASSATPGQTANTGELFF. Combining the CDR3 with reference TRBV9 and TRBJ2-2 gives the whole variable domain DSGVTQTPKHLITATGQRVTLRCSPRSGDLSVYWYQQSLDQGLQFLIQYYNGEERAKGNILERFSAQQFPDLHSELNLSSLELGDSALYFCASSATPGQTANTGELFFGEGSRLTVL.